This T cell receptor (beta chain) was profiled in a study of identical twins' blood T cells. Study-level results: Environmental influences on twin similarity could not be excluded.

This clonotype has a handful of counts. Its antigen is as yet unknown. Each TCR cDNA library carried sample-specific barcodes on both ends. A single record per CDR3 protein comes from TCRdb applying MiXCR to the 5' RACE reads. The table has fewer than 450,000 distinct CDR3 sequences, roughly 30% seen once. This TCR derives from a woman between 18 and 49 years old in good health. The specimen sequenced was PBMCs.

The CDR3 DNA is TGCGCCAGCAGCTTGGGGGGATACGGCACTGAAGCTTTCTTT. As protein: CASSLGGYGTEAFF. The chain combines TRBV5-1 with TRBJ1-1; D gene uncertain. CDR3 length: 14 amino acids. Germline V CDR1 and CDR2: SGHRS, YFSETQ. V lost 0 bases to trimming and J lost 4 bases, with 10 bases between them.